Shown below are 12 T cell receptor beta chains from a single sample sequenced in a study of regulatory T cells in long-lasting Graves disease (dated by TCRdb to about 2021). The sample's time point label is to be understood as: newly diagnosed GD, antithyroid drugs for less than 3 months. For both TCR sequencing and RNA sequencing, RNA was extracted from PBMCs using TRIzol. Library construction relied on multiplex PCR. TCRdb names Illumina HiSeq 4000 as the instrument used. To build TCR beta libraries, CDR3 regions were amplified by Arm-PCR using iRepertoire HTBI primers. The public reads were quality trimmed at Q25 with fastp and then assembled into clones with MiXCR by TCRdb, keeping productive beta chains. Each entry is one CDR3 protein sequence, shown with its most common DNA and genes. The sample table holds some 230,000 distinct CDR3 sequences, of which about a sixth were seen once. The ten biggest clones cover roughly a fifth of the sample.

The sequences come from peripheral blood mononuclear cells (PBMCs), collected at new diagnosis, from a patient treated with antithyroid drugs. The receptors originated from a female donor with Graves disease.

This clonotype showed up many times. This chain uses TRBV12-3 or TRBV12-4 with TRBJ1-2, with a tentative D call TRBD1 (5 bases). Trimming took off 7 bases at V and 2 bases at J, with 17 bases between the two ends. The CDR3 consists of 15 residues. CDR3 coding DNA: TGTGCCAGCACTCCGGGGACCTTTCTGAACTATGGCTACACCTTC. Its protein product is CASTPGTFLNYGYTF.

This clonotype was counted many times. The gene calls are TRBV6-2 or TRBV6-3 and TRBJ2-1; D uncertain. CDR3 length: 18 residues. The V gene's germline CDR1 is MNHEY and CDR2 SVGEGT. Trimming took 0 bases from V and 2 from J, leaving 17 bases between them. This chain's CDR3 is CASSYSMATMNPYNEQFF. The CDR3 DNA follows: TGTGCCAGCAGTTACTCGATGGCCACCATGAACCCCTACAATGAGCAGTTCTTC.

In the case of this clonotype: A read error is the likely source, as a far larger clone sits one nucleotide away. This chain uses TRBV11-3 with TRBJ2-2; tentative D call: TRBD1 (6 bases). The CDR3 runs to 14 residues. Germline CDR1 reads SGHNT; CDR2 reads YENEEA. The V and J ends lost 4 bases and 6 bases respectively, with 12 bases between them. The DNA for the CDR3 is TGTGCCAGCAGCTGGGGGCGCGGGCCCGGGGAGCTGTTTTTT. Encoded protein: CASSWGRGPGELFF.

Many counts were recorded for this clonotype. The chain is built from TRBV20-1 and TRBJ1-1; a possible D gene is TRBD1 (5 bases). The V end lost 2 bases, the J end lost 0 bases, and 16 bases lay between the germline ends. The CDR3 loop spans 16 amino acids. Germline-derived CDR1 and CDR2 are DFQATT and SNEGSKA (reference sequence). In nucleotides, the CDR3 is TGCAGTGCTAGACAGGCGGGGCGGGGGATGAACACTGAAGCTTTCTTT. The encoded protein is CSARQAGRGMNTEAFF.

The sample holds many counts of this clonotype. The chain carries TRBV5-1 and TRBJ2-2, with TRBD1 identical over 7 bases. The V gene end was trimmed by 1 base and the J gene end by 3 bases; junction bases not matched to a gene: 6. The CDR3 loop spans 16 amino acids. Germline V gene data show CDR1 as SGHRS and CDR2 as YFSETQ. The DNA for the CDR3 is TGCGCCAGCAGCTTGTTGGTGGGACAGTACACCGGGGAGCTGTTTTTT. Its protein product is CASSLLVGQYTGELFF.

Ten or more counts support this clonotype. This chain links TRBV7-6 with TRBJ2-5; D is unclear. Per the germline V gene, CDR1 is SGHVS and CDR2 is FNYEAQ. The CDR3 is made up of 15 amino acids. Trimming left V 5 bases short and J 3 bases short, with 16 bases between. CDR3 DNA sequence: TGTGCCAGCAGCCCAGGAGCCTGGGCCGAAGAGACCCAGTACTTC. It codes for CASSPGAWAEETQYF. Using reference TRBV7-6 and TRBJ2-5 for the parts outside the CDR3, the full variable domain is GAGVSQSPRYKVTKRGQDVALRCDPISGHVSLYWYRQALGQGPEFLTYFNYEAQQDKSGLPNDRFSAERPEGSISTLTIQRTEQRDSAMYRCASSPGAWAEETQYFGPGTRLLVL.

This clonotype was detected a few times. The chain links TRBV7-9 to TRBJ2-6; 8 nucleotides agree with TRBD1. J gave up 3 bases and V 6 bases, and 7 bases lay outside the gene matches. This CDR3 contains 16 residues. The germline V gene encodes CDR1 SEHNR and CDR2 FQNEAQ (reference sequence). The CDR3 is CASSRGQAGGANVLTF. In nucleotides, the CDR3 is TGTGCCAGCAGTCGGGGACAGGCAGGTGGGGCCAACGTCCTGACTTTC.

Concerning this clonotype: A much more abundant neighbour one base away suggests this may be a read error. The chain is built from TRBV6-1 and TRBJ2-5; either TRBD1 or TRBD2 may supply D (5 bases each). The CDR3 runs to 14 residues. Per germline, CDR1 MNHNS and CDR2 SASEGT. The CDR3: CASSRGPLQESQYF. CDR3 DNA sequence: TGTGCCAGCAGCCGGGGCCCCCTCCAAGAGAGCCAGTACTTC.

Comments on this clonotype: Just one base apart from a much larger clone, this may be a read error. The chain links TRBV6-2 or TRBV6-3 to TRBJ2-1, with a tentative D call TRBD2 (6 bases). V shed 3 bases and J shed 6 bases, with 18 bases lying between them. The germline V gene has CDR1 MNHEY and CDR2 SVGEGT. The CDR3 runs to 16 residues. CDR3 sequence: CASSYGVARAGNEQFF. Here the CDR3 DNA reads TGTGCCAGCAGTTATGGGGTAGCGAGAGCGGGCAATGAGCAGTTCTTC.

V is TRBV30 and J is TRBJ2-5, with no clear D. V lost 1 base and J 3 bases, leaving 9 bases between the germline ends. Per the germline V gene, CDR1 is GTSNPN and CDR2 is SVGIG (reference sequence). CDR3 length: 13 amino acids. Here the CDR3 reads CAWSGSGEETQYF. DNA of the CDR3: TGTGCCTGGAGTGGTTCAGGCGAAGAGACCCAGTACTTC.

The V gene is TRBV4-2, the J gene TRBJ2-6; TRBD1 aligns across 8 bases. In germline, CDR1 is LGHNA, CDR2 YNFKEQ. CDR3 length equals 17 residues. V gave up 4 bases and J gave up 0 bases; unmatched junction bases: 5. For the CDR3, the DNA is TGTGCCAGCAGCCCCTCGGACAGGGTCTCTGGGGCCAACGTCCTGACTTTC. This codes for CASSPSDRVSGANVLTF.

There are a few counts of this clonotype. V is TRBV14 and J is TRBJ2-2; the D gene is possibly TRBD2 (6 bases). Germline CDR1 and CDR2: SGHDN and FVKESK. This CDR3 has 17 amino acids. Trimming left V 4 bases short and J 2 bases short, with 17 bases between. CDR3 nucleotide sequence: TGTGCCAGCAGCCGACCTTCCTGGGGAGGTAACACCGGGGAGCTGTTTTTT. Its translation is CASSRPSWGGNTGELFF.